These T cell receptor beta chains were read from a single sample in a study of cytomegalovirus exposure and HLA in healthy donors. Sequencing was performed with immunoSEQ multiplex PCR; in TCRdb, only in-frame clones are kept and a portion is missing. The sample includes roughly 70,000 clones, 74% of them seen just once. The source material was PBMCs. These receptors all come from a human donor in good health. CDR3s include the opening cysteine and the closing phenylalanine or tryptophan. Each record gives: CDR3 protein, CDR3 length, V gene, J gene.

CDR3 protein: CASGGSGSLTGELFF; CDR3 length: 15; V gene: TRBV6-5; J gene: TRBJ2-2
CDR3 protein: CASSAGLVAASEQYF; CDR3 length: 15; V gene: TRBV7-9; J gene: TRBJ2-7
CDR3 protein: CASSEWEGNQPQHF; CDR3 length: 14; V gene: TRBV25-1; J gene: TRBJ1-5
CDR3 protein: CASSWLGQGADTQYF; CDR3 length: 15; V gene: TRBV5-4; J gene: TRBJ2-3
CDR3 protein: CASTRRAGANEKLFF; CDR3 length: 15; V gene: TRBV2; J gene: TRBJ1-4
CDR3 protein: CASSLAGDRIVREQYF; CDR3 length: 16; V gene: TRBV5-4; J gene: TRBJ2-7
CDR3 protein: CASSLGLTTTFNGYTF; CDR3 length: 16; V gene: TRBV28; J gene: TRBJ1-2
CDR3 protein: CASSLIDWTLIRGYGYTF; CDR3 length: 18; V gene: TRBV5-4; J gene: TRBJ1-2
CDR3 protein: CASSFGTQETQYF; CDR3 length: 13; V gene: TRBV5-6; J gene: TRBJ2-5
CDR3 protein: CASSSGRTEAFF; CDR3 length: 12; V gene: TRBV7-9; J gene: TRBJ1-1
CDR3 protein: CASSQLHLFQGTEAFF; CDR3 length: 16; V gene: TRBV4-1; J gene: TRBJ1-1
CDR3 protein: CASSLDPPRVSPSYEQYF; CDR3 length: 18; V gene: TRBV7-9; J gene: TRBJ2-7